The 13 T cell receptor beta chains listed next were all sequenced from one sample in a study of T cell repertoires in cytomegalovirus infection. A single record per CDR3 protein comes from TCRdb applying MiXCR to the reads. The table has 630,000 or so distinct CDR3 sequences, roughly 26% seen once. Sequencing used CD8+ T cells from PBMCs. The source of these receptors is a human donor in good health (CMV status not recorded). Some clones in this sample may be carry-over from other donors' samples.

The chain combines TRBV6-1 with TRBJ2-1; D could derive from TRBD1 or TRBD2 (5 bases each). There are 14 residues in the CDR3. Germline V CDR1 and CDR2: MNHNS, SASEGT. V was shortened by 4 bases and J by 8 bases, with 15 bases between the two germline ends. CDR3 loop: CASSGGKGADEQFF. The DNA for the CDR3 is TGTGCCAGCAGTGGGGGGAAAGGGGCGGATGAGCAGTTCTTC.

There are many counts of this clonotype. The rearrangement joins TRBV7-8 to TRBJ2-5; 7 nucleotides match TRBD2. The CDR3 runs to 15 residues. The ends lost 2 bases at V and 2 bases at J; junction bases unmatched: 5. Germline loops: CDR1 SGHVS, CDR2 FQNEAQ. CDR3 amino acids: CASSLMGGFQETQYF. The CDR3 DNA is TGTGCCAGCAGCTTAATGGGGGGGTTTCAAGAGACCCAGTACTTC.

This clonotype was picked up many times. The J gene is TRBJ2-7, the V gene TRBV7-9, with 10 bases lining up with TRBD1. Germline assignment: CDR1 SEHNR and CDR2 FQNEAQ (reference sequence). V lost 4 bases, J lost 5 bases, and 2 bases stayed unmatched. This CDR3 has 13 residues. CDR3 in DNA: TGTGCCAGCAGCTCGGGACAGGGGAACGAGCAGTACTTC. Translated: CASSSGQGNEQYF.

This clonotype has a handful of counts. The chain joins TRBV7-9 to TRBJ2-7, with TRBD1 matching over 9 bases. CDR3 size: 13 residues. In germline, CDR1 is SEHNR, CDR2 FQNEAQ (reference sequence). J gave up 3 bases and V 5 bases, and 2 bases lay outside the gene matches. The CDR3 loop reads CASSADRGYEQYF. CDR3 nucleotides: TGTGCCAGCAGCGCGGACAGGGGCTACGAGCAGTACTTC.

For the CDR3, the DNA is TGTGCCAGCAGTGAATGGGATTTCGGAAACACCATATATTTT. It is translated as CASSEWDFGNTIYF. The chain employs TRBV2 and TRBJ1-3; D ambiguous. This CDR3 has 14 residues. CDR1 SNHLY and CDR2 FYNNEI come from the germline V gene. The ends were cut back, 2 bases at V and 4 bases at J, with 9 bases in the middle.

The sample holds a few counts of this clonotype. V is TRBV20-1 and J is TRBJ2-5; D ambiguous. Germline CDR1 is DFQATT and CDR2 is SNEGSKA (reference sequence). Trimming shortened V by 0 bases and J by 4 bases, and 9 bases separated the two germline ends. The CDR3 covers 13 residues. CDR3 protein: CSAREAGLETQYF. The CDR3, as DNA: TGCAGTGCTAGAGAGGCAGGCTTAGAGACCCAGTACTTC.

This clonotype was observed a handful of times. The chain links TRBV5-6 to TRBJ2-1; 7 nucleotides align to TRBD1. CDR3 length: 13 residues. Per germline, CDR1 SGHDT and CDR2 YYEEEE. Unmatched junction bases numbered 5, after V lost 4 bases and J lost 7 bases. The chain's CDR3 is CASSPGQSNEQFF. The CDR3 coding sequence is TGTGCCAGCAGCCCGGGACAGTCGAATGAGCAGTTCTTC.

This clonotype was seen more than once but under ten times. In DNA form, the CDR3 reads TGTGCCAGCAGCTTCTCGACCTACAATGAGCAGTTCTTC. This encodes CASSFSTYNEQFF. This chain joins TRBV7-6 and TRBJ2-1; D is unresolved. V was pared by 3 bases and J by 2 bases, with 5 bases between. The CDR3 length is 13 residues. Germline CDR1 reads SGHVS; CDR2 reads FNYEAQ.

This clonotype showed up many times. The chain joins TRBV7-9 to TRBJ2-5, with D maybe TRBD1 (5 bases). V lost 5 bases, J lost 1 base, and 8 bases lay in between. This CDR3 region has 13 residues. From germline, CDR1 is SEHNR and CDR2 FQNEAQ (reference sequence). CDR3 amino acids: CASSGAFQETQYF. CDR3 bases: TGTGCCAGCAGCGGGGCTTTCCAAGAGACCCAGTACTTC.

There are many counts of this clonotype. The genes are TRBV4-2 and TRBJ1-1; unclear D gene. CDR3 size: 18 residues. Trimming cost V 0 bases and J 0 bases, with 17 bases left between them. Germline CDR1 is LGHNA and CDR2 is YNFKEQ. For the CDR3, the DNA is TGTGCCAGCAGCCAAGATCTTTATGGGGATCATATGAACACTGAAGCTTTCTTT. It is translated as CASSQDLYGDHMNTEAFF.

For this clonotype: A much larger clone is a single base away; this may be a read error. The chain uses TRBV7-9 and TRBJ1-2; 11 bases map to TRBD1. Unmatched junction bases numbered 11, after V lost 2 bases and J lost 6 bases. The germline gives CDR1 SEHNR, CDR2 FQNEAQ (reference sequence). The CDR3 spans 17 residues. Here the CDR3 reads CASSLNHGQGALNGYTF. The CDR3 DNA follows: TGTGCCAGCAGCTTAAATCACGGACAGGGGGCATTGAATGGCTACACCTTC.

The V and J genes are TRBV7-6 and TRBJ2-6; the D call may be TRBD1 or TRBD2 (5 bases each). CDR1 is SGHVS, CDR2 FNYEAQ, per germline. Trimming took 2 bases from V and 0 from J, leaving 14 bases between them. CDR3 length equals 18 residues. The CDR3 sequence: CASSLNRDGNSGANVLTF. The DNA for the CDR3 is TGTGCCAGCAGCTTAAACCGGGACGGAAACTCTGGGGCCAACGTCCTGACTTTC. Drawing the rest from reference TRBV7-6 and TRBJ2-6, the complete variable domain is GAGVSQSPRYKVTKRGQDVALRCDPISGHVSLYWYRQALGQGPEFLTYFNYEAQQDKSGLPNDRFSAERPEGSISTLTIQRTEQRDSAMYRCASSLNRDGNSGANVLTFGAGSRLTVL.

The rearrangement uses TRBV7-9 and TRBJ1-1, with TRBD1 as a possible D gene (6 bases). The CDR3 runs to 11 residues. Germline values: CDR1 SEHNR, CDR2 FQNEAQ (reference sequence). The V end was cut by 6 bases, the J end by 6 bases, with 8 bases between. CDR3 nucleotide sequence: TGTGCCAGCAGGGACAGCCCTGAAGCTTTCTTT. Translating it yields CASRDSPEAFF.